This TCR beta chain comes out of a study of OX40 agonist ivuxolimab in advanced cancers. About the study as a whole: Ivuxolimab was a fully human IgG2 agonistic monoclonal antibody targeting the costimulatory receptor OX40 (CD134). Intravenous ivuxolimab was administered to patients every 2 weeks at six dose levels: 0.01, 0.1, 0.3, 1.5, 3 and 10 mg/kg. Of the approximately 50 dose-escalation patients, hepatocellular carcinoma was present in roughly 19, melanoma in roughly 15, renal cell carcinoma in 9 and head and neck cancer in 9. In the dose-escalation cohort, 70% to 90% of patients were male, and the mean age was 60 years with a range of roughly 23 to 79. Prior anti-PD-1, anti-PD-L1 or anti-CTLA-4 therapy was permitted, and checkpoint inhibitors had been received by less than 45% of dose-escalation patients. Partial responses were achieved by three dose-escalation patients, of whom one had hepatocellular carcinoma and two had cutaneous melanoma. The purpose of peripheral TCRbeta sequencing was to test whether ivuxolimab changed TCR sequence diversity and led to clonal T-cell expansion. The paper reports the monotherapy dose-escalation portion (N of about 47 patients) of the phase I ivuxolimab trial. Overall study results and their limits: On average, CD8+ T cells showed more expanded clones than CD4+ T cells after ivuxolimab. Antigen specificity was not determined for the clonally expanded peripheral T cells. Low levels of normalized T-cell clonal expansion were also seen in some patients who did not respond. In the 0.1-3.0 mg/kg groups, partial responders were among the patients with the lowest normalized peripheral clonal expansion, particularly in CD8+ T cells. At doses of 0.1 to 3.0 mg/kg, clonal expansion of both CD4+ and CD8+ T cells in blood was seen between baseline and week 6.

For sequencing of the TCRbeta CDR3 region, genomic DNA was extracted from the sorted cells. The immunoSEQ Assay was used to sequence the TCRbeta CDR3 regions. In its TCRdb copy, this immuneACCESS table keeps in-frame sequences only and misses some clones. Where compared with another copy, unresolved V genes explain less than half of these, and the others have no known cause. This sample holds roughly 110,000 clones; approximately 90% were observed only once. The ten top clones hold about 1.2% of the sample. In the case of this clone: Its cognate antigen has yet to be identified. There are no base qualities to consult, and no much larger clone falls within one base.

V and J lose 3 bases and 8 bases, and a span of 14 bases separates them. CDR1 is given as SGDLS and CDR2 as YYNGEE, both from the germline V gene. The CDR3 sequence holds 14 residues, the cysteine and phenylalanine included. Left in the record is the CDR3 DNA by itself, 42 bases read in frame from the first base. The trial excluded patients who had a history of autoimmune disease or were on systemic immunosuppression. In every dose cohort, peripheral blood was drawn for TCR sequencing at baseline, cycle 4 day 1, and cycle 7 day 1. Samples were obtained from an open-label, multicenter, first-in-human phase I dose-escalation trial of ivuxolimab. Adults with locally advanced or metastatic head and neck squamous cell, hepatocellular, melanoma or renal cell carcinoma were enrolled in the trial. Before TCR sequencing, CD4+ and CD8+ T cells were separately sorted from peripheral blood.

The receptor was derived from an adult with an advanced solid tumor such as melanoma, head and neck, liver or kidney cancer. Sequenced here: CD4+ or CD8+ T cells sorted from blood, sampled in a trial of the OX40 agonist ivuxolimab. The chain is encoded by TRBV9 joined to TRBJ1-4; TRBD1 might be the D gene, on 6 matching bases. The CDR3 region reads CASSAGAEREKLFF. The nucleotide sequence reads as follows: TGTGCCAGCAGCGCAGGGGCCGAGCGGGAAAAACTGTTTTTT.